The 25 T cell receptor beta chains reported below all come from one sample, sequenced in a study of cytomegalovirus exposure and HLA in healthy donors. PCR amplification relied on 60 Vbeta primers (plus 13 Jbeta primers). Data came from immunoSEQ multiplex PCR; TCRdb stores just in-frame clones and leaves some out. This table has tens of thousands of clones, around 73% appearing once. Sequencing used PBMCs. All receptors come from a man in his fifties in good health and CMV-seronegative.

This chain uses TRBV4-2 with TRBJ2-7; TRBD2 matches 8 bases. The CDR3 has 15 amino acids. The J segment lost 4 bases and the V segment lost 1 base, leaving 6 bases of the junction unmatched. CDR1 is LGHNA and CDR2 is YNFKEQ in the germline V gene. CDR3 in amino acids: CASSQAAGGLYEQYF. CDR3 coding DNA: TGTGCCAGCAGCCAAGCGGCGGGGGGCCTGTACGAGCAGTACTTC.

The chain couples TRBV7-3 to TRBJ2-3, with a possible D match to TRBD2 (5 bases). V was pared by 4 bases and J by 2 bases, with 10 bases between. The CDR3 length is 14 residues. CDR1 and CDR2 from the germline V gene are SGHTA and FQGTGA. Here the CDR3 DNA reads TGTGCCAGCAGCTCTACCGGGGTCACAGATACGCAGTATTTT. The encoded protein is CASSSTGVTDTQYF.

Concerning this clone: One end of the junction varies from germline; a read error may be responsible. The chain couples TRBV6-5 to TRBJ2-3, with a weak D call TRBD1 (6 bases). The length of the CDR3 is 12 residues. CDR1 and CDR2 from the germline V gene are MNHEY and SVGAGI. CDR3 DNA sequence: TGTGCCAGCAGTCCCAGGGGTCTGGTGGGGTTTTTT. Protein sequence: CASSPRGLVGFF.

This sequence joins TRBV18 and TRBJ2-2, with D maybe TRBD2 (6 bases). Germline CDR1 KGHSH, CDR2 LQKENI. V was clipped by 3 bases and J by 7 bases, with 12 bases between them. This CDR3 is built from 14 residues. The CDR3 DNA sequence: TGTGCCAGCTCACCTACTAGAGCGGGCGGGGAGCTGTTTTTT. This translates into CASSPTRAGGELFF.

The chain joins TRBV25-1 to TRBJ1-2, with 8 positions matching TRBD1. The junction had 8 bases not matched to a gene; V was cut back by 5 bases and J by 0 bases. Germline CDR1 reads MGHDK; CDR2 reads SYGVNS. This CDR3 comprises 16 residues. CDR3 bases: TGTGCCAGCAGTCCCCCCAACAGGGGGGCTAACTATGGCTACACCTTC. Translating gives CASSPPNRGANYGYTF.

V gene TRBV5-1 combines with J gene TRBJ1-1, with 10 bases aligning to TRBD1. V gave up 3 bases and J gave up 1 base; unmatched junction bases: 12. The germline CDR1 and CDR2 sequences are SGHRS and YFSETQ. CDR3 length: 18 amino acids. CDR3 in amino acids: CASSSGLDRGISNTEAFF. For the CDR3, the DNA is TGCGCCAGCAGCTCGGGCTTGGACAGGGGGATATCGAACACTGAAGCTTTCTTT.

This sequence joins TRBV12-2 and TRBJ2-3; the table names TRBD1, a call not compared with the DNA. TRBV12-2 is a known pseudogene. The CDR3 is 17 residues long. CDR3 protein: CASRPVGGQGGTDTQYF. The CDR3, as DNA: TGTGCAAGTCGCCCAGTTGGAGGACAGGGGGGAACAGATACGCAGTATTTT.

The chain is built from TRBV5-1 and TRBJ2-1; the match to TRBD1 covers 7 bases. The CDR3 covers 16 residues. V lost 0 bases, J lost 3 bases, and 6 bases stayed unmatched. Germline values: CDR1 SGHRS, CDR2 YFSETQ. The CDR3 loop reads CASSLVPAGGYNEQFF. CDR3 bases: TGCGCCAGCAGCTTGGTCCCGGCAGGGGGCTACAATGAGCAGTTCTTC.

The chain uses TRBV4-2 and TRBJ1-1; no clear D. There are 14 residues in the CDR3. Between the trimmed V and J ends, which lost 1 base and 8 bases, there was a span of 14 bases. Germline V lookup: CDR1 LGHNA, CDR2 YNFKEQ. The CDR3 DNA is TGTGCCAGCAGCCAAGGCCTAGGAAGGATAGAAGCTTTCTTT. This encodes CASSQGLGRIEAFF.

The chain joins TRBV5-8 to TRBJ1-2; D is possibly TRBD1 (6 bases). Trimming left V 3 bases short and J 4 bases short, with 13 bases between. CDR3 size: 14 residues. From germline, CDR1 is SGHTS and CDR2 YDEGEE. DNA for the CDR3: TGTGCCAGCAGCTACTGGACAGATACCTATGGCTACACCTTC. Encoded protein: CASSYWTDTYGYTF.

The chain links TRBV14 to TRBJ1-2; D might be TRBD1 (6 bases). The V end was cut by 4 bases, the J end by 7 bases, with 19 bases between. The CDR3 is 15 residues long. CDR1 SGHDN and CDR2 FVKESK come from the germline V gene. This chain's CDR3 is CASSPGGGFTSGYTF. The CDR3 DNA reads TGTGCCAGCAGCCCTGGGGGGGGCTTTACATCTGGCTACACCTTC.

This rearrangement joins TRBV5-1 to TRBJ2-2, with D perhaps TRBD1 (5 bases). From germline, CDR1 is SGHRS and CDR2 YFSETQ. The CDR3 runs to 16 residues. Trimming pared 0 bases from V and 2 bases from J, leaving 11 bases between. CDR3 coding DNA: TGCGCCAGCAGCTTGGATGTTCAGGGAAACACCGGGGAGCTGTTTTTT. As protein: CASSLDVQGNTGELFF. The full variable domain, its missing parts supplied by reference TRBV5-1 and TRBJ2-2, is KAGVTQTPRYLIKTRGQQVTLSCSPISGHRSVSWYQQTPGQGLQFLFEYFSETQRNKGNFPGRFSGRQFSNSRSEMNVSTLELGDSALYLCASSLDVQGNTGELFFGEGSRLTVL.

The chain combines TRBV9 with TRBJ2-3; D may be TRBD2 (6 bases). Looked up from germline, CDR1 is SGDLS and CDR2 is YYNGEE. This CDR3 has 16 residues. V was trimmed by 2 bases and J by 2 bases, leaving 15 bases between them. The chain's CDR3 is CASSVLRDSFTDTQYF. The CDR3 DNA is TGTGCCAGCAGCGTCCTCCGGGACTCGTTCACAGATACGCAGTATTTT.

CDR3 region: CASSPVQGGQPQHF. CDR3 coding DNA: TGTGCCAGCAGCCCCGTGCAGGGAGGTCAGCCCCAGCATTTT. V is TRBV2 and J is TRBJ1-5; D is possibly TRBD1 (5 bases). There are 14 residues in the CDR3. Germline-derived CDR1 and CDR2 are SNHLY and FYNNEI. The ends were cut back, 6 bases at V and 6 bases at J, with 15 bases in the middle. Variable domain in full (rest from reference TRBV2 and TRBJ1-5): EPEVTQTPSHQVTQMGQEVILRCVPISNHLYFYWYRQILGQKVEFLVSFYNNEISEKSEIFDDQFSVERPDGSNFTLKIRSTKLEDSAMYFCASSPVQGGQPQHFGDGTRLSIL.

The chain carries TRBV5-4 and TRBJ2-5, with TRBD1 as a possible D gene (6 bases). The last part of the DNA fits TRBJ2-7 better; the J call may be wrong. This CDR3 is built from 14 residues. The germline V gene encodes CDR1 SGHNT and CDR2 YYREEE (reference sequence). CDR3 region: CASSQTQGTYEQYF. The CDR3 nucleotides read TGTGCCAGCAGCCAAACCCAGGGGACCTACGAGCAGTACTTC.

V gene TRBV5-1 combines with J gene TRBJ2-5; D is uncertain. Per germline, CDR1 SGHRS and CDR2 YFSETQ. The CDR3 is 13 residues long. The ends were cut back, 1 base at V and 4 bases at J, with 8 bases in the middle. DNA of the CDR3: TGCGCCAGCAGCTTGACGATGGCAGAGACCCAGTACTTC. It specifies CASSLTMAETQYF.

This clone has a single count. The V gene is TRBV7-2, the J gene TRBJ2-5; D is perhaps TRBD2 (5 bases). This CDR3 has 14 residues. V gave up 5 bases and J gave up 1 base, with 11 bases separating them. The germline CDR1 and CDR2 sequences are SGHTA and FQGNSA. The CDR3 region has the DNA TGTGCCAGCAGCCGGGGTGGGTCCCAAGAGACCCAGTACTTC. It translates to CASSRGGSQETQYF.

This clone has a single count. J is TRBJ1-3 and V is TRBV7-2; the D is unclear. The germline V gene encodes CDR1 SGHTA and CDR2 FQGNSA. Trimming pared 6 bases from V and 2 bases from J, leaving 5 bases between. This CDR3 is built from 12 residues. CDR3 sequence reads: CASRQAGNTIYF. The CDR3 coding sequence is TGTGCCAGCAGACAAGCTGGAAACACCATATATTTT.

The chain has TRBV4-2 and TRBJ2-1; no clear D. CDR1 and CDR2 (germline): LGHNA, YNFKEQ. Trimming pared 0 bases from V and 0 bases from J, leaving 12 bases between. The CDR3 has 17 residues. The CDR3 protein is CASSQDLAFFSYNEQFF. In DNA form, the CDR3 reads TGTGCCAGCAGCCAAGATTTGGCTTTCTTCTCCTACAATGAGCAGTTCTTC.

This chain connects TRBV10-2 to TRBJ2-1, with TRBD2 identical over 10 bases. Germline CDR1 is WSHSY and CDR2 is SAAADI. The CDR3 runs to 15 residues. Trimming cost V 6 bases and J 5 bases; bases outside gene matches: 7. The CDR3 is CASRGIAGGDNEQFF. In DNA form, the CDR3 reads TGCGCCAGCAGAGGAATAGCGGGGGGAGACAATGAGCAGTTCTTC.

The CDR3 spells CASRQSTDTQYF. The CDR3 DNA sequence: TGCGCCAGCCGACAGTCCACAGATACGCAGTATTTT. V usage is TRBV4-1 and J usage is TRBJ2-3, with D possibly being TRBD1 (5 bases). This CDR3 is 12 amino acids long. V lost 8 bases to trimming and J lost 2 bases, with 8 bases between them. Germline V CDR1 and CDR2: MGHRA, YSYEKL.

This clone was picked up a small number of times. The rearrangement links TRBV5-6 to TRBJ1-2; D uncertain. V was trimmed by 0 bases and J by 7 bases, leaving 7 bases between them. This CDR3 spans 12 amino acids. CDR1 is SGHDT, CDR2 YYEEEE, per germline. The CDR3: CASSLDGFGYTF. In DNA form, the CDR3 reads TGTGCCAGCAGCTTGGACGGTTTTGGCTACACCTTC.

The chain has TRBV14 and TRBJ2-5; no clear D gene. This CDR3 has 15 amino acids. Trimming pared 0 bases from V and 0 bases from J, leaving 8 bases between. In germline, CDR1 is SGHDN, CDR2 FVKESK. The CDR3 DNA sequence: TGTGCCAGCAGCCAAGATCTCGGGTACCAAGAGACCCAGTACTTC. It encodes CASSQDLGYQETQYF. Combining the CDR3 with reference TRBV14 and TRBJ2-5 gives the whole variable domain EAGVTQFPSHSVIEKGQTVTLRCDPISGHDNLYWYRRVMGKEIKFLLHFVKESKQDESGMPNNRFLAERTGGTYSTLKVQPAELEDSGVYFCASSQDLGYQETQYFGPGTRLLVL.

This clone occurred once. V is TRBV6-6 and J is TRBJ1-5, with 7 bases matching TRBD1. Unmatched junction bases numbered 5, after V lost 6 bases and J lost 3 bases. Germline V gives CDR1 MNHNY, CDR2 SVGAGI (reference sequence). The CDR3 runs 14 residues. The CDR3 nucleotides read TGTGCCAGCAGATACAGGGGATTCAATCAGCCCCAGCATTTT. This codes for CASRYRGFNQPQHF.

The table lists this clone with a few counts. The chain links TRBV2 to TRBJ1-5; D is unresolved. From germline, CDR1 is SNHLY and CDR2 FYNNEI. V lost 3 bases and J lost 0, with 9 bases in between. The CDR3 totals 15 residues. CDR3 sequence reads: CASSEGLPSNQPQHF. DNA of the CDR3: TGTGCCAGCAGTGAGGGCCTACCTAGCAATCAGCCCCAGCATTTT.